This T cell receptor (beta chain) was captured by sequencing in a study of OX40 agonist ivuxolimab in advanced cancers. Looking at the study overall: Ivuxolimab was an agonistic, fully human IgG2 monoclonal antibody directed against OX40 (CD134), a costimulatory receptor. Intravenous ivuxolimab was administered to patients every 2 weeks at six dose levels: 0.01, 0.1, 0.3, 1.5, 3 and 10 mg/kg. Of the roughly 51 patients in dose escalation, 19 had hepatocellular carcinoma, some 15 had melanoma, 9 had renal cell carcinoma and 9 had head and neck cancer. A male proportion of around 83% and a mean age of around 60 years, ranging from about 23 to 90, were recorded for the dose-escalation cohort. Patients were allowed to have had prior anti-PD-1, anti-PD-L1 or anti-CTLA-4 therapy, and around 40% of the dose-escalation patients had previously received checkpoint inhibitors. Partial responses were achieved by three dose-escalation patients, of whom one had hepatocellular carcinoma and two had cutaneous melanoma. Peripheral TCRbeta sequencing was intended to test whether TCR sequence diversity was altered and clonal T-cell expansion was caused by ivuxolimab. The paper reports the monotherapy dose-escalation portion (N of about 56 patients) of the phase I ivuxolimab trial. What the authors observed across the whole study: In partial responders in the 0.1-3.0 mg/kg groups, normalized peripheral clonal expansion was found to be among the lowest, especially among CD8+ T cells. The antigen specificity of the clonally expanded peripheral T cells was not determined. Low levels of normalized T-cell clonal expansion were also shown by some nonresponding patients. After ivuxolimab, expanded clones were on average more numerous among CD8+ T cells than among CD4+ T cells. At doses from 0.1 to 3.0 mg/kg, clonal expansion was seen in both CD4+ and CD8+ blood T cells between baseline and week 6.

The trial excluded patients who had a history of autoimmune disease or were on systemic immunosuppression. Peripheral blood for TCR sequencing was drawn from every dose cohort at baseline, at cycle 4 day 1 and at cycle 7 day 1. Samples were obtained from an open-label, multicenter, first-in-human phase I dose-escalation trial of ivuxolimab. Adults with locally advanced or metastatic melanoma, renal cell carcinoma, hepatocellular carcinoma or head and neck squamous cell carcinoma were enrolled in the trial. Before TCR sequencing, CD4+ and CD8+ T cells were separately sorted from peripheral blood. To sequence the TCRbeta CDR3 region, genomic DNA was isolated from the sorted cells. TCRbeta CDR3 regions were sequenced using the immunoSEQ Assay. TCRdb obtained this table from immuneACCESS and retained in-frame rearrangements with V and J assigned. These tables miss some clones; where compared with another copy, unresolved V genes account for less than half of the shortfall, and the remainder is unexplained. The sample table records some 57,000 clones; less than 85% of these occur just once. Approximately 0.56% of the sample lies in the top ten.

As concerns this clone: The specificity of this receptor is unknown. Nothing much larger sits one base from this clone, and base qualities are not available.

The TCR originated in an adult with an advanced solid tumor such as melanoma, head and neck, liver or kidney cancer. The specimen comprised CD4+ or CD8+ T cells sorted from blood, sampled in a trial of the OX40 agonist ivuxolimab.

Here the CDR3 is given as CATQLGSGRGGEQFF. In nucleotides, the sequence is TGTGCCACCCAGTTGGGTAGCGGGAGGGGTGGTGAGCAGTTCTTC. Recombination connected TRBV10-3 to TRBJ2-1, and 11 junctional nucleotides match TRBD2. V is pruned by 10 bases and J by 9 bases, leaving 14 bases of the junction without a gene match. From its cysteine to its phenylalanine, the CDR3 spans 15 amino acids. The only DNA kept is the CDR3, 45 bases in frame from the first base. CDR1 and CDR2 were assigned from the germline V gene as ENHRY and SYGVKD.